This T cell receptor (beta chain) is from a study of cytomegalovirus exposure and HLA in healthy donors. On the study more broadly: The same platform used for the roughly 610 first-cohort repertoires was also used for the 100 to 150 validation repertoires, as a later analysis reported.

The V end was cut by 5 bases, the J end by 3 bases, with 5 bases between. CDR3 length equals 11 residues. Germline V CDR1 and CDR2: SEHNR, FQNEAQ (reference sequence). General observations from the study: While the bulk of TCR sequences proved rare, some public TCRs turned up in many donors. The authors listed over 150 TCR beta chains as cytomegalovirus-associated.

Concerning this clone itself: Its target is unknown. Additional DNA sequences in this sample encode the identical CDR3.

Profiling relied on immunoSEQ multiplex PCR, and the TCRdb table lists in-frame clones only, not all of them. The data show about 130,000 clones, with approximately 95% seen just once and 1.5% to 2% held by the top ten. Sequenced: PBMCs. The receptor comes from a man aged 18 to 35 in good health and CMV-seronegative. The chain recombines TRBV7-9 with TRBJ2-7; no clear D. The CDR3 reads CASSPGYEQYF. The CDR3 DNA reads as TGTGCCAGCAGCCCCGGCTACGAGCAGTACTTC. Variable domain in full (rest from reference TRBV7-9 and TRBJ2-7): DTGVSQNPRHKITKRGQNVTFRCDPISEHNRLYWYRQTLGQGPEFLTYFQNEAQLEKSRLLSDRFSAERPKGSFSTLEIQRTEQGDSAMYLCASSPGYEQYFGPGTRLTVT.